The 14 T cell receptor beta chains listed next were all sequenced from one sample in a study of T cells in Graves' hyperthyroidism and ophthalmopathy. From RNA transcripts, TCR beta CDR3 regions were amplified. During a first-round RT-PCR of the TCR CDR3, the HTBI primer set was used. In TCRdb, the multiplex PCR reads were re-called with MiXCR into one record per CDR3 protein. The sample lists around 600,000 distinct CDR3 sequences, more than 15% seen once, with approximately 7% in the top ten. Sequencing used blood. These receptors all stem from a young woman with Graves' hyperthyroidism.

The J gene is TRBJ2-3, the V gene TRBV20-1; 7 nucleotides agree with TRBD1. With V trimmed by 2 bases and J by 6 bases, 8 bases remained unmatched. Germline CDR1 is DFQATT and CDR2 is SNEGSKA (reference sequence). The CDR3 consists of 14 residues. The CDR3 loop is CSARPPTGSDTQYF. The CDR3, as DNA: TGCAGTGCTAGACCACCGACAGGGTCCGATACGCAGTATTTT.

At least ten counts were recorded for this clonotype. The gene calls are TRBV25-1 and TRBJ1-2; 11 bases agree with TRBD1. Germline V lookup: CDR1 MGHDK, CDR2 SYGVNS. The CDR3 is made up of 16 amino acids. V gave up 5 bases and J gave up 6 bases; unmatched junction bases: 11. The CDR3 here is CASSQAPGQGVDGYTF. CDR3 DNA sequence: TGTGCCAGCAGTCAAGCCCCGGGACAGGGGGTCGATGGCTACACCTTC.

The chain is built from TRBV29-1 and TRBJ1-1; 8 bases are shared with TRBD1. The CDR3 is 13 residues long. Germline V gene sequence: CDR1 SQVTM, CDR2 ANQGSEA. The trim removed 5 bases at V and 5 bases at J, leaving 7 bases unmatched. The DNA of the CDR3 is TGCAGCGTTCCTTTGACAGGGGTAACTGAAGCTTTCTTT. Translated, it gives CSVPLTGVTEAFF.

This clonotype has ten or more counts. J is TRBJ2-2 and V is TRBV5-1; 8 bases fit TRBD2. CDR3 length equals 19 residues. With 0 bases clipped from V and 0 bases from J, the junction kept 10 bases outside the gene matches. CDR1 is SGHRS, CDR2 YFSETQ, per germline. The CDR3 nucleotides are TGCGCCAGCAGCTTGGGTGGCCTTGCGGGAGGCCCGAACACCGGGGAGCTGTTTTTT. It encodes CASSLGGLAGGPNTGELFF. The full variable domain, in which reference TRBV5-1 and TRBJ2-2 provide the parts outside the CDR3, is KAGVTQTPRYLIKTRGQQVTLSCSPISGHRSVSWYQQTPGQGLQFLFEYFSETQRNKGNFPGRFSGRQFSNSRSEMNVSTLELGDSALYLCASSLGGLAGGPNTGELFFGEGSRLTVL.

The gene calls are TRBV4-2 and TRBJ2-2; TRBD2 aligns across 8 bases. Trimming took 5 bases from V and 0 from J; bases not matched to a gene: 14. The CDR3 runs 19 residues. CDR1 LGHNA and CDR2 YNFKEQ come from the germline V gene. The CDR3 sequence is CASSYQGFRGRSNTGELFF. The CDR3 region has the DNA TGTGCCAGCAGCTACCAAGGGTTCCGCGGGAGGTCGAACACCGGGGAGCTGTTTTTT.

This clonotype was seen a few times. This chain's CDR3 is CASSSKPQETQYF. In DNA, the CDR3 is TGTGCCAGCAGCTCAAAACCTCAAGAGACCCAGTACTTC. The rearrangement links TRBV27 to TRBJ2-5; the D is unclear. In germline, CDR1 is MNHEY, CDR2 SMNVEV (reference sequence). V gave up 6 bases and J gave up 2 bases, with 10 bases separating them. The CDR3 spans 13 residues.

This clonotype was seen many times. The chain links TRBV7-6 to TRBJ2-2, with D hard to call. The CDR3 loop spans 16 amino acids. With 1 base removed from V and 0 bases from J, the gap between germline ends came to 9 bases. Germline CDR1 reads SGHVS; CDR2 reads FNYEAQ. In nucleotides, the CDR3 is TGTGCCAGCAGCTTAGAAGTGGGCGCGAACACCGGGGAGCTGTTTTTT. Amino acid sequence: CASSLEVGANTGELFF.

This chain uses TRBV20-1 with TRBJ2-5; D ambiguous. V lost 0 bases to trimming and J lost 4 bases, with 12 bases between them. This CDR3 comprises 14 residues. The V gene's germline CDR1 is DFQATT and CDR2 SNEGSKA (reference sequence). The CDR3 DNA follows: TGCAGTGCTAGAGATGAGTCCTTCAGAGAGACCCAGTACTTC. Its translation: CSARDESFRETQYF.

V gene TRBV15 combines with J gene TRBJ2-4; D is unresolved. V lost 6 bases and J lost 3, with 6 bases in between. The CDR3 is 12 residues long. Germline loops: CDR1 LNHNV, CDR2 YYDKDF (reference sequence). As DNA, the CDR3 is TGTGCCACCAGGGACCGCAAAAACATTCAGTACTTC. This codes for CATRDRKNIQYF. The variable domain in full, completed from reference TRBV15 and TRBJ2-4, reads DAMVIQNPRYQVTQFGKPVTLSCSQTLNHNVMYWYQQKSSQAPKLLFHYYDKDFNNEADTPDNFQSRRPNTSFCFLDIRSPGLGDTAMYLCATRDRKNIQYFGAGTRLSVL.

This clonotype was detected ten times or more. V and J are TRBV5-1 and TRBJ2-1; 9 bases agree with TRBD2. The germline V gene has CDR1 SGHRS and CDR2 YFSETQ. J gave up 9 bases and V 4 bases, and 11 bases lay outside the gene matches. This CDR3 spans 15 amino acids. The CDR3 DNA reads TGCGCCAGCAGCGACGGGACTAGCTCCGTCGGTGAGCAGTTCTTC. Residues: CASSDGTSSVGEQFF.

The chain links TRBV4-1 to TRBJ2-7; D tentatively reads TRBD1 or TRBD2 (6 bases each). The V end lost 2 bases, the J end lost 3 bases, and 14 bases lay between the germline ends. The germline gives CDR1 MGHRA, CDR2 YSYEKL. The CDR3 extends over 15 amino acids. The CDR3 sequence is CASSQTSTRGYEQYF. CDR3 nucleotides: TGCGCCAGCAGCCAAACTAGCACCAGGGGCTACGAGCAGTACTTC.

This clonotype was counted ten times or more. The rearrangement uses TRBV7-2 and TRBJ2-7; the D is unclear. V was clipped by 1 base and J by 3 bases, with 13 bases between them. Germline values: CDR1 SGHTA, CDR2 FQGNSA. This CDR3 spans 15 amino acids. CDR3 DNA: TGTGCCAGCAGCTTAGTAGGAACGGAGAACTACGAGCAGTACTTC. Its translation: CASSLVGTENYEQYF.

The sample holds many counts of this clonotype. CDR3 loop: CASSSRGGMYEQYF. For the CDR3, the DNA is TGTGCCAGCAGCTCCAGAGGGGGTATGTACGAGCAGTACTTC. V usage is TRBV27 and J usage is TRBJ2-7, with D tentatively TRBD1 (6 bases). V was clipped by 6 bases and J by 4 bases, with 16 bases between them. The CDR3 length is 14 residues. CDR1 is MNHEY, CDR2 SMNVEV, per germline (reference sequence).

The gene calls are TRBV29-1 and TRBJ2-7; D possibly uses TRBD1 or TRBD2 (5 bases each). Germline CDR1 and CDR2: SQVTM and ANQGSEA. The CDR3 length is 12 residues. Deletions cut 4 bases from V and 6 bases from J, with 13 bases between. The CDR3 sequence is CSVGDPPSEQYF. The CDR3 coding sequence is TGCAGCGTTGGGGACCCTCCGAGCGAGCAGTACTTC.